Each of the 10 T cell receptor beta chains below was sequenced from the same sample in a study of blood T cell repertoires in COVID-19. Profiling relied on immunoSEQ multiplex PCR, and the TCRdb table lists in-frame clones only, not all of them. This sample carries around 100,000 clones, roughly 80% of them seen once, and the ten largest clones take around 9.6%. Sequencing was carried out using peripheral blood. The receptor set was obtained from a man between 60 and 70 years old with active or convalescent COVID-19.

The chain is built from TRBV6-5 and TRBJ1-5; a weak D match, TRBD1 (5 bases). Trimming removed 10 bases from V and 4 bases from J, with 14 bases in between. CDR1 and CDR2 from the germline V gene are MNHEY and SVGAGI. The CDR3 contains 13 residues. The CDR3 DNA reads TGTGCCACCCAGACAGCTAAAAATCAGCCCCAGCATTTT. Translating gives CATQTAKNQPQHF.

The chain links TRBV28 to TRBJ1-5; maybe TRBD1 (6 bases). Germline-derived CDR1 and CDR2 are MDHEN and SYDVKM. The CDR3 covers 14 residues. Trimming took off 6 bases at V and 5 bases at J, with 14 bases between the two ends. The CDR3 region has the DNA TGTGCCAGCAGGGAACAGGGCCGATATCAGCCCCAGCATTTT. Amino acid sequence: CASREQGRYQPQHF.

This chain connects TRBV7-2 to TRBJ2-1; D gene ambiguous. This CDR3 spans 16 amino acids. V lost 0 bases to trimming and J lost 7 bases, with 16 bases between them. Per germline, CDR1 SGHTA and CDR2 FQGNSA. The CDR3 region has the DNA TGTGCCAGCAGCTTAGCGTCGGGTGTCGGTATAAATGAGCAGTTCTTC. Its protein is CASSLASGVGINEQFF.

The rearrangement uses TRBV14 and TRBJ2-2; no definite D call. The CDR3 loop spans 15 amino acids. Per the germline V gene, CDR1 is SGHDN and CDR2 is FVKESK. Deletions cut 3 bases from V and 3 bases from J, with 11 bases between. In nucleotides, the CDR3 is TGTGCCAGCAGCCACCCAAGTGGCTACACCGGGGAGCTGTTTTTT. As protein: CASSHPSGYTGELFF.

CDR3 sequence: CASSDSGGGYEQYV. The CDR3 DNA reads as TGCGCCAGCAGCGATAGCGGGGGGGGGTACGAGCAGTACGTC. J is TRBJ2-7 and V is TRBV10-2; 11 nucleotides line up with TRBD2. This CDR3 region has 14 residues. CDR1 WSHSY and CDR2 SAAADI come from the germline V gene. The trim removed 6 bases at V and 4 bases at J, leaving 5 bases unmatched.

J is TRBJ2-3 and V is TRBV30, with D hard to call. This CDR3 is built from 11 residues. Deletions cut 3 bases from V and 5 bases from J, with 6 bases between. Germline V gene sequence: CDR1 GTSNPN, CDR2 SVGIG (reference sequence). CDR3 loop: CAWSALDTQYF. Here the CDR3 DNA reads TGTGCCTGGAGCGCACTAGATACGCAGTATTTT.

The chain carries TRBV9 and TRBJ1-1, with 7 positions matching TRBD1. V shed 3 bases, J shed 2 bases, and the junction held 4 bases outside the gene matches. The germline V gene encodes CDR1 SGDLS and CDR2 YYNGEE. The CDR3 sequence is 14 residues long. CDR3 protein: CASSAGQFNTEAFF. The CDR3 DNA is TGTGCCAGCAGCGCGGGACAGTTTAACACTGAAGCTTTCTTT.

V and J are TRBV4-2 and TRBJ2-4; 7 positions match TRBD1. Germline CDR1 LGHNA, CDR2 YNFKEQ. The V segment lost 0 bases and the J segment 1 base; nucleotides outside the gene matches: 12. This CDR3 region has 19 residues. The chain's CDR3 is CASSQEVQGGPWAKNIQYF. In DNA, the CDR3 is TGTGCCAGCAGCCAAGAAGTACAAGGGGGCCCCTGGGCCAAAAACATTCAGTACTTC.

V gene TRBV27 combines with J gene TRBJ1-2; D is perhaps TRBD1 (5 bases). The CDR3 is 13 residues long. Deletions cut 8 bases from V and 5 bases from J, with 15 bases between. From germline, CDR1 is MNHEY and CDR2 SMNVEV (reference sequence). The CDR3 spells CASRGGWGYGYTF. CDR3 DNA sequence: TGTGCCAGCCGGGGAGGGTGGGGGTATGGCTACACCTTC.

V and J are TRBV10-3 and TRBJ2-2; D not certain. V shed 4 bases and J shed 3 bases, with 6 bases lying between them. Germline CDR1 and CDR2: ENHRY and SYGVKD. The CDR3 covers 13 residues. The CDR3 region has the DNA TGTGCCATCAGTGCCCTTGACACCGGGGAGCTGTTTTTT. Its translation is CAISALDTGELFF.